Sequencing of this T cell receptor beta chain was carried out in a study of blood T cell repertoires in COVID-19. Study-level information: Sample material is recorded as cDNA or gDNA derived from T cells, B-cell-depleted T cells, or PBMCs.

The table came from immunoSEQ multiplex PCR; TCRdb's copy has only in-frame clones and leaves some out. The data hold 70,000 or so clones, with around 86% observed a single time. V was clipped by 3 bases and J by 0 bases, with 6 bases between them. Germline V gene sequence: CDR1 DFQATT, CDR2 SNEGSKA (reference sequence). CDR3 size: 12 residues. The sequence was obtained from a woman younger than 35 with acute or convalescent COVID-19. The specimen sequenced was peripheral blood. The chain recombines TRBV20-1 with TRBJ2-7; D gene uncertain. The CDR3 loop is CSASSYSYEQYF. The CDR3 DNA reads TGCAGTGCTAGTTCCTACTCCTACGAGCAGTACTTC.